A selection of T cell receptor beta chains follows, all from one sample in a study of regulatory T cells in long-lasting Graves disease. Each CDR3 protein is one row after TCRdb ran MiXCR on the multiplex PCR reads. This table has about 660,000 distinct CDR3 sequences, 25% to 35% appearing once. This sample comprised peripheral blood mononuclear cells (PBMCs), obtained when the disease was refractory, from a patient treated with antithyroid drugs. The receptors shown here come from a female donor with Graves disease. Each CDR3 is given with its conserved first and last residue. A D gene is named only where the DNA matches it firmly. Rows give clone size only sometimes, using once, few, many, or a class for an expanded clone.

few	TRBV28	TRBJ1-6	TRBD1	TGTGCCAGCAGTAAAGGTTCTGGACAGGGACGAAATTCACCCCTCCACTTT	CASSKGSGQGRNSPLHF
few	TRBV6-1	TRBJ2-7	TRBD1	TGTGCCAGCAGTCGGGCCGAACAGGGGCTCTACGAGCAGTACTTC	CASSRAEQGLYEQYF
few	TRBV20-1	TRBJ2-5	TRBD2	TGCAGCCTCCTAGCTCGGGAGGGGCAAGAGACCCAGTACTTC	CSLLAREGQETQYF
few	TRBV12-3/TRBV12-4	TRBJ1-5	TRBD1	TGTGCCAGCAGTTTACCCACAGGGGGGCTCAATCAGCCCCAGCATTTT	CASSLPTGGLNQPQHF
many	TRBV28	TRBJ1-5	NA	TGTGCCAGCAGTTTGCCGATCAATAATCAGCCCCAGCATTTT	CASSLPINNQPQHF
few	TRBV29-1	TRBJ1-1	NA	TGCAGCGTTGCTCACCCGGGGAACACTGAAGCTTTCTTT	CSVAHPGNTEAFF
NA	TRBV4-1	TRBJ1-1	NA	TGCGCCAGCAGCCAAGATCGGGGCCTGATGAACACTGAAGCTTTCTTT	CASSQDRGLMNTEAFF
NA	TRBV13	TRBJ1-2	NA	TGTGCCAGCAGCTCTCGCCCGGGCAGGACGAACTATGGCTACACCTTC	CASSSRPGRTNYGYTF
NA	TRBV29-1	TRBJ1-1	TRBD1	TGCAGCGTCCCGGGGACAGGGAACACTGAAGCTTTCTTT	CSVPGTGNTEAFF
many	TRBV12-3/TRBV12-4	TRBJ2-5	TRBD2	TGTGCCAGCAGACCAGCCAGCGGGAACCAAGAGACCCAGTACTTC	CASRPASGNQETQYF
NA	TRBV9	TRBJ2-7	TRBD2	TGTGCCAGCAGCGTAAGTGGGACTAGCGACAACGAGCAGTACTTC	CASSVSGTSDNEQYF
NA	TRBV7-9	TRBJ1-1	NA	TGTGCCAGCAGCTTACAACAGGGTCAAACTGAAGCTTTCTTT	CASSLQQGQTEAFF
few	TRBV20-1	TRBJ2-5	NA	TGCAGTGCTAACGACAGCAACCAAGAGACCCAGTACTTC	CSANDSNQETQYF
few	TRBV7-9	TRBJ1-4	TRBD1	TGTGCCAGCACCTACGGGACAGGGGCGGAAAAACTGTTTTTT	CASTYGTGAEKLFF
few	TRBV9	TRBJ1-1	TRBD1	TGTGCCAGCAGCGTAGACCCCGGGACAGTGAACACTGAGGCTTTCTTT	CASSVDPGTVNTEAFF
few	TRBV7-2	TRBJ1-5	TRBD1	TGTGCCAGCAGCCCGGATGACAGGGAAAATCAGCCCCAGCATTTT	CASSPDDRENQPQHF
NA	TRBV30	TRBJ1-1	NA	TGTGCCTGGAGTGTATCGAGACAGCCTGAAGCTTTCTTT	CAWSVSRQPEAFF
NA	TRBV20-1	TRBJ2-2	NA	TGCAGTGCTAGGGGACAACCGCCAGCGAACACCGGGGAGCTGTTTTTT	CSARGQPPANTGELFF
NA	TRBV28	TRBJ1-6	NA	TGTGCCAGCAGTTTTCGAGGAATGAGCTCCTATAATTCACCCCTCCACTTT	CASSFRGMSSYNSPLHF
NA	TRBV20-1	TRBJ1-1	TRBD1	TGCAGTGCTAGAAAGCCGGGACAGGGCAACACTGGAGCTTTCTTT	CSARKPGQGNTGAFF
NA	TRBV28	TRBJ2-3	NA	TGTGCCAGCAGTTATACAGGGATCTCCACAGATACGCAGTATTTT	CASSYTGISTDTQYF
many	TRBV6-1	TRBJ2-5	TRBD2	TGTGCCAGCCCCGTCCTTAGCGGGAGGCGGGAAGAGACCCAGTACTTC	CASPVLSGRREETQYF
NA	TRBV12-5	TRBJ2-3	NA	TGTGCTAGTGGCGTCCTAGATACGCAGTATTTT	CASGVLDTQYF
NA	TRBV5-1	TRBJ2-2	TRBD2	TGCGCCAGCAGCGCAGGGACTAGCGGAGTCGGGGAGCTGTTTTTT	CASSAGTSGVGELFF
NA	TRBV20-1	TRBJ2-7	NA	TGCAGTGCTAGGAGGTCGGGGGAAGCGGGCGAGCAGTACTTC	CSARRSGEAGEQYF
NA	TRBV10-3	TRBJ2-2	TRBD1	TGTGCCACGAGCCCGGGACAGGGAGCCGGGGAGCTGTTTTTT	CATSPGQGAGELFF
NA	TRBV7-3	TRBJ1-2	TRBD1	TGTGCCAGCAGCTCGGTTCCTGGACAGGGATCTCTCCACTATGGCTACACCTTC	CASSSVPGQGSLHYGYTF
NA	TRBV13	TRBJ1-1	NA	TGTGCCAGCAGCTTAGGACACAAGGGCACTGAAGCTTTCTTT	CASSLGHKGTEAFF
many	TRBV12-3/TRBV12-4	TRBJ1-4	NA	TGTGCCAGCAAAGAAGGGGGAAAGGGAAAACTGTTTTTT	CASKEGGKGKLFF
NA	TRBV7-2	TRBJ2-7	TRBD2	TGTGCCAGCAGCACTGCGCCCGGGAGGCCCTCCTACGAGCAGTACTTC	CASSTAPGRPSYEQYF
NA	TRBV19	TRBJ1-2	NA	TGTGCCAGTAGTACCACAGGGGGCTACACCTTC	CASSTTGGYTF
few	TRBV10-3	TRBJ1-1	NA	TGTGCCATCAGTGAGTACGAACGAGGTGTTAACACTGAAGCTTTCTTT	CAISEYERGVNTEAFF
NA	TRBV30	TRBJ1-4	NA	TGTGCCTGGAAGGTGACTAATGAAAAACTGTTTTTT	CAWKVTNEKLFF
NA	TRBV19	TRBJ1-5	NA	TGTGCCAGTACCTCCTGGGGAGGGGGAGAGGGCAATCAGCCCCAGCATTTT	CASTSWGGGEGNQPQHF
many	TRBV2	TRBJ1-1	NA	TGTGCCAGCAGTGACTCAGCCCCGAACACTGAAGCTTTCTTT	CASSDSAPNTEAFF
NA	TRBV19	TRBJ1-2	NA	TGTGCCAGTAGTCCTGATCGGGAGCCGATCTTC	CASSPDREPIF
NA	TRBV20-1	TRBJ2-5	NA	TGCAGCGCCCGGACTACGCACCAAGAGACCCAGTACTTC	CSARTTHQETQYF
NA	TRBV20-1	TRBJ2-1	NA	TGCAGTGCGAGACTAGATTCCTACAATGAGCAGTTCTTC	CSARLDSYNEQFF
NA	TRBV6-1	TRBJ1-5	NA	TGTGCCAGCAGTGGGGTAGGTCCGGGCAATCAGCCCCAGCATTTT	CASSGVGPGNQPQHF
NA	TRBV12-3/TRBV12-4	TRBJ1-5	TRBD1	TGTGCCAGCAGCCAAACAGGGGTCGCCAATCAGCCCCAGCATTTT	CASSQTGVANQPQHF
many	TRBV12-3/TRBV12-4	TRBJ1-6	TRBD1	TGTGCCAGCGGAAGGGACAGGCTGAATTCACCCCTCCACTTT	CASGRDRLNSPLHF
NA	TRBV20-1	TRBJ1-1	NA	TGCAGTGCTGGAGATCCTGGAAAGTCCTTGAACACTGAAGCTTTCTTT	CSAGDPGKSLNTEAFF